The entry below describes one T cell receptor (beta chain). TCRdb reanalysed the reads using MiXCR and keeps one entry per CDR3 protein. The profile shows 200,000 to 300,000 distinct CDR3 sequences, around 28% of them singletons. These data originate in a study of kidney transplant recipient with SARS-CoV-2 infection. Specimen: a blood sample, collected at baseline and on day 111 from a kidney transplant recipient. This TCR derives from a young adult male patient who had COVID-19 and was a kidney transplant recipient. Some T cells may be the graft donor's.

The CDR3 DNA follows: TGTGCCAGCAGCTTGGAACCGACTGGACTAGCGGACTACGAAGAGACCCAGTACTTC. Amino acids: CASSLEPTGLADYEETQYF. The chain employs TRBV5-8 and TRBJ2-5; 10 nucleotides agree with TRBD2. With V trimmed by 0 bases and J by 3 bases, 14 bases remained unmatched. The CDR3 runs to 19 residues. Germline V gene sequence: CDR1 SGHTS, CDR2 YDEGEE. The full variable domain, its missing parts supplied by reference TRBV5-8 and TRBJ2-5, is EAGVTQSPTHLIKTRGQQATLRCSPISGHTSVYWYQQALGLGLQFLLWYDEGEERNRGNFPPRFSGRQFPNYSSELNVNALELEDSALYLCASSLEPTGLADYEETQYFGPGTRLLVL.